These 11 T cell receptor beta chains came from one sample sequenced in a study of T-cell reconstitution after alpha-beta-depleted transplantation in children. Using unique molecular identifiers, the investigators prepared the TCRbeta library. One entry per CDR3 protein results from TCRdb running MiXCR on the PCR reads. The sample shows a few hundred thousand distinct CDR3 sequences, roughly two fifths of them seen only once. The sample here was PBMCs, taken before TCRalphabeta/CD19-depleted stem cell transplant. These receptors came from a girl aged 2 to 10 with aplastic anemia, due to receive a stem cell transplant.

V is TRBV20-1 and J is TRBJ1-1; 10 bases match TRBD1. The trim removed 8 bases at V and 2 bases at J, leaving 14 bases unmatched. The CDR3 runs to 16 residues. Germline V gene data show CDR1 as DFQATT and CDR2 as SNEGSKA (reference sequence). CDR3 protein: CSPFGRRDRGNTEAFF. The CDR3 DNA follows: TGCAGTCCATTTGGTCGCCGGGACAGGGGAAACACTGAAGCTTTCTTT.

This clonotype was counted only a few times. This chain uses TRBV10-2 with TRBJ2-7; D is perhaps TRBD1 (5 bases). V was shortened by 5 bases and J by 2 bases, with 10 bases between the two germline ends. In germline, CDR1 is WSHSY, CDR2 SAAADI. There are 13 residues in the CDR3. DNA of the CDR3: TGCGCCAGCAGTAGACAGCCCGCCTACGAGCAGTACTTC. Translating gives CASSRQPAYEQYF.

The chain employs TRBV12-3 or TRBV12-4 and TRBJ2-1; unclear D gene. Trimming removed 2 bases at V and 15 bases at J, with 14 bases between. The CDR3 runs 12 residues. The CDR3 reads CASSLPGDLRFF. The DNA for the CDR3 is TGTGCCAGCAGTTTACCAGGTGACTTGAGGTTCTTC.

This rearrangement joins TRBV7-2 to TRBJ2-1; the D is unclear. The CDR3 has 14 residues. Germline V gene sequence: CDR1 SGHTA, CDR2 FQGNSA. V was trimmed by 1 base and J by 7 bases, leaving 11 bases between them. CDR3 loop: CASSLVVSENEQFF. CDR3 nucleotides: TGTGCCAGCAGCTTAGTGGTCAGTGAGAATGAGCAGTTCTTC.

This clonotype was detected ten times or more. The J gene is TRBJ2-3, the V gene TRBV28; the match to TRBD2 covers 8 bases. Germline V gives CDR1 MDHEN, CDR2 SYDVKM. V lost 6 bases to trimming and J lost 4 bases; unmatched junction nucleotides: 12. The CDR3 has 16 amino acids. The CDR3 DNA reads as TGTGCCAGCAGATCCCGGAGCGGGAGTGGTGCAGATACGCAGTATTTT. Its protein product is CASRSRSGSGADTQYF.

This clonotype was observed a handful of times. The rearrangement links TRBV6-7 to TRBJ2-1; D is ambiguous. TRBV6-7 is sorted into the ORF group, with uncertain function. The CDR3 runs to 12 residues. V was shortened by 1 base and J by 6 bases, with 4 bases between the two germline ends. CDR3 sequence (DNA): TGTGCCAGCAGTTACTGCGGCAATGAGCAGTTCTTC. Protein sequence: CASSYCGNEQFF.

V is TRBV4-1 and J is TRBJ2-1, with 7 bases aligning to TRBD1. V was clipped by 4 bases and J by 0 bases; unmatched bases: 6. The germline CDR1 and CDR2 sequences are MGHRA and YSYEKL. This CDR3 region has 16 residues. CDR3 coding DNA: TGCGCCAGCAGCCTAGGACAGGCGAGCTCCTACAATGAGCAGTTCTTC. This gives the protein CASSLGQASSYNEQFF.

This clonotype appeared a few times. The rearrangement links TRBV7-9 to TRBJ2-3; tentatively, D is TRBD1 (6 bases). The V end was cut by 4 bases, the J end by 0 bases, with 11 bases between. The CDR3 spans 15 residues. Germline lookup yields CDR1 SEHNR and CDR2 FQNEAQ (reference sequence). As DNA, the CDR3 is TGTGCCAGCAGCTCCCAGGGGTCTAGCACAGATACGCAGTATTTT. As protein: CASSSQGSSTDTQYF.

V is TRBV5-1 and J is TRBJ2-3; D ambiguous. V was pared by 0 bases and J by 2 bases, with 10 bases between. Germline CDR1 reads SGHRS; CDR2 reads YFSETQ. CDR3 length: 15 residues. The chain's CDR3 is CASSLGPRSTDTQYF. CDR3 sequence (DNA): TGCGCCAGCAGCTTGGGCCCCAGGTCCACAGATACGCAGTATTTT.

Here the CDR3 DNA reads TGCAGTGCTAGAGATTATACTAGTAACAATGAGCAGTTCTTC. This sequence encodes CSARDYTSNNEQFF. V gene TRBV20-1 combines with J gene TRBJ2-1; TRBD2 is a possible D gene (5 bases). The CDR3 totals 14 residues. V shed 0 bases and J shed 5 bases, with 11 bases lying between them. Germline CDR1 is DFQATT and CDR2 is SNEGSKA (reference sequence).

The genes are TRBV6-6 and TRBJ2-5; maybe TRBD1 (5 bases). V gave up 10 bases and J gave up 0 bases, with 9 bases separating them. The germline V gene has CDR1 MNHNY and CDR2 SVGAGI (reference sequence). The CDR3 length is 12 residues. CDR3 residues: CAISGYQETQYF. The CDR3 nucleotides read TGTGCCATCTCAGGGTACCAAGAGACCCAGTACTTC.